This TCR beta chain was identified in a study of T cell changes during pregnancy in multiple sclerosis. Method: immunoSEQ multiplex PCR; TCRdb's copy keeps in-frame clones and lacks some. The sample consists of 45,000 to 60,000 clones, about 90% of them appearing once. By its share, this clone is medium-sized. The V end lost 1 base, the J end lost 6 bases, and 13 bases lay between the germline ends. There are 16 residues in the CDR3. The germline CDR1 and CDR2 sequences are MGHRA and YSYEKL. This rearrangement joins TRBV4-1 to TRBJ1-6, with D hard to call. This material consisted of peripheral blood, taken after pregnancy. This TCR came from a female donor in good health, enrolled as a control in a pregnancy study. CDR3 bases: TGCGCCAGCAGCCAAGTCCGCGTCCGGGGTAATTCACCCCTCCACTTT. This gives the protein CASSQVRVRGNSPLHF.